Sequencing of this T cell receptor (beta chain) was carried out in a study of T cells in Graves' hyperthyroidism and ophthalmopathy. Study outcomes and limitations: Ophthalmopathy was identified by the model a median 6.5 months ahead of onset. Most thyroid clonotypes expanded above 0.001 were also detected in blood.

Researchers took RNA transcripts and amplified the TCR beta CDR3 regions from them. Primed by the HTBI set, a first-round RT-PCR was run on the TCR CDR3. In TCRdb, the multiplex PCR reads were re-called with MiXCR into one record per CDR3 protein. The table lists about 400,000 distinct CDR3 sequences, more than 12% of them singletons. Diagnosing involved the use of clinical symptoms, serum thyroxine and TRAb, thyroid ultrasound and orbital computed tomography. About this clonotype: Antigen specificity is unknown.

Per the germline V gene, CDR1 is SEHNR and CDR2 is FQNEAQ (reference sequence). This CDR3 has 17 residues. Trimming pared 6 bases from V and 0 bases from J, leaving 15 bases between. V and J are TRBV7-9 and TRBJ2-6; D could derive from TRBD1 or TRBD2 (6 bases each). The sequence came from a woman in her 30s with Graves' hyperthyroidism. The material sequenced was blood. CDR3 region: CASSMTGLSSGANVLTF. DNA of the CDR3: TGTGCCAGCAGTATGACAGGACTAAGCTCTGGGGCCAACGTCCTGACTTTC.